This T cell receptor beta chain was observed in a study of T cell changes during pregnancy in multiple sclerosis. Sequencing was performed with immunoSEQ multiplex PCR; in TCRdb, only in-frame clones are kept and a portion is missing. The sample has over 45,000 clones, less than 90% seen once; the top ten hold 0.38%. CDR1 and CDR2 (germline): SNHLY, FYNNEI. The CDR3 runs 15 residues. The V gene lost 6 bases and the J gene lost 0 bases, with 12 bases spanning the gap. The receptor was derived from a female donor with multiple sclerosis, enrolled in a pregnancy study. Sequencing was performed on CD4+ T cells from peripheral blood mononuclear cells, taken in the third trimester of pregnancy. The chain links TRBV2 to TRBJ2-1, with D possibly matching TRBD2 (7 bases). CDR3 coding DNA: TGTGCCAGCAGCGGGGGGCCCAGCTCCTACAATGAGCAGTTCTTC. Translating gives CASSGGPSSYNEQFF.